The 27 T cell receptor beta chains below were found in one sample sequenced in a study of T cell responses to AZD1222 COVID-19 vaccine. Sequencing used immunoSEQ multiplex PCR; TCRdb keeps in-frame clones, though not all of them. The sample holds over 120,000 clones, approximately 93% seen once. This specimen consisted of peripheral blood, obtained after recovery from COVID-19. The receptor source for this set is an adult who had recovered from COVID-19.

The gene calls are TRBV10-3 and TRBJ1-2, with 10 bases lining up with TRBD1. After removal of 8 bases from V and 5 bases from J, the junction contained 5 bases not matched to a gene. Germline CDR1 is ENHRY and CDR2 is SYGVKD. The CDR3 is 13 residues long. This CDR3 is CAIRGQGEYGYTF. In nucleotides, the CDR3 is TGTGCCATCCGTGGACAGGGGGAATATGGCTACACCTTC.

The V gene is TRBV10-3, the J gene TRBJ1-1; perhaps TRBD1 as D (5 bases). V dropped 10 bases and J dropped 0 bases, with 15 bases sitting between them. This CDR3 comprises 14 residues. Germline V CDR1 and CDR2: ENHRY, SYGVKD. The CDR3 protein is CATQASGMNTEAFF. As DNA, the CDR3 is TGTGCCACCCAAGCTTCAGGGATGAACACTGAAGCTTTCTTT.

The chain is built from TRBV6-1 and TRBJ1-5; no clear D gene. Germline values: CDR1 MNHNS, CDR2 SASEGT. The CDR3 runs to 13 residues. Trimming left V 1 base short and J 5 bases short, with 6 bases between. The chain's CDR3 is CASSEERYQPQHF. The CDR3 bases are TGTGCCAGCAGTGAAGAGAGGTATCAGCCCCAGCATTTT.

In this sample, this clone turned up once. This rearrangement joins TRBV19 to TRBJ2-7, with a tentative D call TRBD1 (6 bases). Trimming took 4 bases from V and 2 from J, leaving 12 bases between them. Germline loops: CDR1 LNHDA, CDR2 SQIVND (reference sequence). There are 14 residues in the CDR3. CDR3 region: CASSTTGTTYEQYF. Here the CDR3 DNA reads TGTGCCAGTAGTACAACCGGGACAACCTACGAGCAGTACTTC.

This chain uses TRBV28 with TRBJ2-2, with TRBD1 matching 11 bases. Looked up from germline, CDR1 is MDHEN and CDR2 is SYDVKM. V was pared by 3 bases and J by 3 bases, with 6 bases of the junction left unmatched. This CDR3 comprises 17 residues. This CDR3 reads CASSFWTGGADTGELFF. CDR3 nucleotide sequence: TGTGCCAGCAGTTTTTGGACAGGGGGCGCCGACACCGGGGAGCTGTTTTTT.

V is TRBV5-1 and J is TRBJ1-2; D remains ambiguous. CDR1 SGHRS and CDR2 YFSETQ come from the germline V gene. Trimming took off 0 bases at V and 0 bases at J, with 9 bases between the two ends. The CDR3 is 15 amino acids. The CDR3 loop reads CASSLARVPNYGYTF. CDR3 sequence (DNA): TGCGCCAGCAGCTTGGCGAGGGTTCCTAACTATGGCTACACCTTC.

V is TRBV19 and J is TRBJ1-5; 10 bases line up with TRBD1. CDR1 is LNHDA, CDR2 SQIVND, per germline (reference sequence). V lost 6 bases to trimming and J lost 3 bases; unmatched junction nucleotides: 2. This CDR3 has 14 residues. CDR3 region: CASRGQGPNQPQHF. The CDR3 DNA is TGTGCCAGTAGGGGACAGGGGCCCAATCAGCCCCAGCATTTT.

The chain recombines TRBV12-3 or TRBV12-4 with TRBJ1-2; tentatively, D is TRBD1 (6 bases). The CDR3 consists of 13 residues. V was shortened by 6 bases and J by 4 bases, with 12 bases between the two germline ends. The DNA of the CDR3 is TGTGCCAGCAGCGGTGACAGGCTCTATGGCTACACCTTC. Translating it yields CASSGDRLYGYTF.

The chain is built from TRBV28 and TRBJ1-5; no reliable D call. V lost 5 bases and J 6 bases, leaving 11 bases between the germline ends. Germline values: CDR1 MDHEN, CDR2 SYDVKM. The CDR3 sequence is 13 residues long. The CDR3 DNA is TGTGCCAGCAGTCCTCCTCCAAGTCAGCCCCAGCATTTT. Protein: CASSPPPSQPQHF.

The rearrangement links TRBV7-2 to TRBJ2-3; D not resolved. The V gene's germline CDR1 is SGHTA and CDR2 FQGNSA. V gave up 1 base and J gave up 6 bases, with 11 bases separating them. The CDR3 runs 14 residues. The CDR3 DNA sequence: TGTGCCAGCAGCTTAGGTGCTGGCGCCGATACGCAGTATTTT. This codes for CASSLGAGADTQYF.

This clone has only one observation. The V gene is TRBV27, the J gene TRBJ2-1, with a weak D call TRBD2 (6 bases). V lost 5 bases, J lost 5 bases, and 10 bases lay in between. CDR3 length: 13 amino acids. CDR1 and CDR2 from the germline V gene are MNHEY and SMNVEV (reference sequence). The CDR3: CASSVLANNEQFF. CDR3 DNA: TGTGCCAGCAGTGTACTAGCAAACAATGAGCAGTTCTTC.

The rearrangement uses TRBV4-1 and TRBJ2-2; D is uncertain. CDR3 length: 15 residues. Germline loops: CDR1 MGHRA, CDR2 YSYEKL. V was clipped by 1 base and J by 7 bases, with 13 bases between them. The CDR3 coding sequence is TGCGCCAGCAGCCAAGGTTTTAAACCCCTCGGGGAGCTGTTTTTT. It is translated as CASSQGFKPLGELFF.

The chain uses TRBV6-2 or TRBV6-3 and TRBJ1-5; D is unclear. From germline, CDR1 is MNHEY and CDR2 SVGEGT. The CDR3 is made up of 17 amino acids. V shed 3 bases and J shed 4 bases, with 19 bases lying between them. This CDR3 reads CASSYMGWVEPNQPQHF. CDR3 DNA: TGTGCCAGCAGTTATATGGGGTGGGTCGAACCGAATCAGCCCCAGCATTTT.

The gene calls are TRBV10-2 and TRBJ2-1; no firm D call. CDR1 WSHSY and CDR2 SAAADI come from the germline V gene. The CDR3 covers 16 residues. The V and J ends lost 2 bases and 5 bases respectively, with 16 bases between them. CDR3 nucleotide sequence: TGCGCCAGCAGTGAGCCCTTTGGTCGATCCAACAATGAGCAGTTCTTC. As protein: CASSEPFGRSNNEQFF.

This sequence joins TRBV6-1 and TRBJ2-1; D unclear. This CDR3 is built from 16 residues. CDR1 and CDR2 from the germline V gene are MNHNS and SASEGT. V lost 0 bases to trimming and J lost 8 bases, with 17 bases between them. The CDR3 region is CASSEARGVTPHEQFF. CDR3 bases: TGTGCCAGCAGTGAAGCTCGCGGAGTCACCCCCCATGAGCAGTTCTTC.

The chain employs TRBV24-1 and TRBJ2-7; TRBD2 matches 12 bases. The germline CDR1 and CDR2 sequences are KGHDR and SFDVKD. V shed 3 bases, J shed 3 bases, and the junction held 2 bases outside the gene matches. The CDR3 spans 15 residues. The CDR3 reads CATSDPTSGSYEQYF. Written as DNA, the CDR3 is TGTGCCACCAGTGATCCGACTAGCGGGAGCTACGAGCAGTACTTC.

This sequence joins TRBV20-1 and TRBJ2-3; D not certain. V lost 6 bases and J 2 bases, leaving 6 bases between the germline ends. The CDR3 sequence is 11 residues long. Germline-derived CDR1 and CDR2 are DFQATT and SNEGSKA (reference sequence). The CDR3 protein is CSAFNTDTQYF. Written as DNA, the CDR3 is TGCAGTGCCTTTAACACAGATACGCAGTATTTT.

This chain's CDR3 is CASKEGRVNEKLFF. The CDR3 DNA reads TGTGCCAGCAAAGAAGGCAGGGTTAATGAAAAACTGTTTTTT. The rearrangement links TRBV5-6 to TRBJ1-4; D possibly corresponds to TRBD1 (5 bases). The CDR3 consists of 14 residues. V was pared by 6 bases and J by 4 bases, with 13 bases between. The germline CDR1 and CDR2 sequences are SGHDT and YYEEEE.

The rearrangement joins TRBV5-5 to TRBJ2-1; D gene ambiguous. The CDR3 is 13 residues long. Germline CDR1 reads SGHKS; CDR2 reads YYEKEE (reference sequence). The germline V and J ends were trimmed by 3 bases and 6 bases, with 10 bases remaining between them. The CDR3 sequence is CASSSVGPNEQFF. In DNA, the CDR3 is TGTGCCAGCAGCTCCGTAGGGCCCAATGAGCAGTTCTTC.

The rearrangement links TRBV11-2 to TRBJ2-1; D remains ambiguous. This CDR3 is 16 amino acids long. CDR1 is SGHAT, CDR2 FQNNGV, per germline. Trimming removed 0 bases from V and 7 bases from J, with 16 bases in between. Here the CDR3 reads CASSLDLGSSWNEQFF. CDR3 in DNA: TGTGCCAGCAGCTTAGATCTCGGGTCTAGTTGGAATGAGCAGTTCTTC.

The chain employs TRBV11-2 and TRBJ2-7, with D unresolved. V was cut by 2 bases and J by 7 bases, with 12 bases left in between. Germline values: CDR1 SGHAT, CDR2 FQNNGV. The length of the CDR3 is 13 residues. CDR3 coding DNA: TGTGCCAGCAGCTTAACCGGGTCAGGTGAGCAGTACTTC. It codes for CASSLTGSGEQYF.

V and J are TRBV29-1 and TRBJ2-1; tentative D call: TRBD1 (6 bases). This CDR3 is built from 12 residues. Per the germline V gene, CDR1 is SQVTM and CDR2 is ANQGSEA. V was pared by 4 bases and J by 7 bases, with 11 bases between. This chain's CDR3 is CSVAGERNEQFF. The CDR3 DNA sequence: TGCAGCGTTGCAGGGGAGCGAAATGAGCAGTTCTTC.

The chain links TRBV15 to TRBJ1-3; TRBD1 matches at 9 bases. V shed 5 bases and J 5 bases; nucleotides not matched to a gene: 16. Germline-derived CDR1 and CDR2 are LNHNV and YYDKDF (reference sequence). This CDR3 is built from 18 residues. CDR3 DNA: TGTGCCACCAGCCGCGTGGGGGGACAGGGTAACTTCAGAAACACCATATATTTT. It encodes CATSRVGGQGNFRNTIYF.

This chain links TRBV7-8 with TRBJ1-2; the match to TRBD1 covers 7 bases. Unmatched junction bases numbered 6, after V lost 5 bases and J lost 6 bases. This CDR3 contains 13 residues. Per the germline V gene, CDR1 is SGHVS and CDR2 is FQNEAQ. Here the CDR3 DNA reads TGTGCCAGCAGCGCACAGGGGAAAAATGGCTACACCTTC. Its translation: CASSAQGKNGYTF.

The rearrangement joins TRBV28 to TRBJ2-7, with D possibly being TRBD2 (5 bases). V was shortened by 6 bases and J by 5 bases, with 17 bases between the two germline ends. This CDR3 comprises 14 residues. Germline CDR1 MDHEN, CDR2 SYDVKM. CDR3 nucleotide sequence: TGTGCCAGCAGACATTACAGTGGTAGCGACGAGCAGTACTTC. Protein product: CASRHYSGSDEQYF.

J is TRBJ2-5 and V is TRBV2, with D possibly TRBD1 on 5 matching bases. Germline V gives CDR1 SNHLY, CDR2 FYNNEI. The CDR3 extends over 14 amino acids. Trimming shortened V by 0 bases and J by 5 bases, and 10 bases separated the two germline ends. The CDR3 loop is CASSEAFRGETQYF. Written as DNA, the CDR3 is TGTGCCAGCAGTGAAGCCTTTAGGGGTGAGACCCAGTACTTC.

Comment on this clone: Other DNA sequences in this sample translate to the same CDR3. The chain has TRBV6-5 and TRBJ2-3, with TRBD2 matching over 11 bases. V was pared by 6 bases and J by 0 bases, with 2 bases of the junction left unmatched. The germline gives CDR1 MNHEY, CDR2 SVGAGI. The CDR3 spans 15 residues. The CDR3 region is CASRRTSGSTDTQYF. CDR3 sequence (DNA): TGTGCCAGCAGACGGACTAGCGGGAGCACAGATACGCAGTATTTT.